The rows below give T cell receptor beta chains drawn from one sample of a study of T cells in tumors after PD-1 blockade. The repertoire was sequenced with immunoSEQ multiplex PCR; TCRdb's copy has only in-frame clones and lacks some. The sample contains around 51,000 clones, roughly 80% of which appear only once. The source was PBMCs, collected before anti-PD-1 treatment. Source of these receptors: a human donor with basal cell carcinoma. Both conserved end residues are part of each CDR3.

V: TRBV10-2; length: 17; CDR3: CASSEPGTSGEKDTQYF
V: TRBV7-9; length: 10; CDR3: CASSFNEQFF
V: TRBV24-1; length: 16; CDR3: CATSDRGQGSTDTQYF
V: TRBV27; length: 13; CDR3: CASSLLTTDTQYF
V: TRBV5-4; length: 18; CDR3: CASSDLDGSSSGANVLTF
V: TRBV5-1; length: 15; CDR3: CASSYTDSSYNEQFF
V: TRBV5-5; length: 14; CDR3: CASSAISGANVLTF
V: TRBV3-1/TRBV3-2; length: 15; CDR3: CASSQGDTHYQPQHF
V: TRBV19; length: 18; CDR3: CASSIEFGRAQATETQYF
V: TRBV13; length: 16; CDR3: CASSLLEGDTRNTIYF
V: TRBV5-6; length: 14; CDR3: CASSYVAGANIQYF
V: TRBV30; length: 12; CDR3: CAWSVEGDEQFF
V: TRBV15; length: 16; CDR3: CATSRGLASSYNEQFF
V: TRBV20-1; length: 12; CDR3: CSASLNLNEQFF
V: TRBV1; length: 15; CDR3: CTSSTAGCSYNEQFF
V: TRBV15; length: 15; CDR3: CATSRDGQVNQPQHF
V: TRBV10-3; length: 12; CDR3: CASKAQEGEQYF
V: TRBV10-3; length: 16; CDR3: CAISESSGTINSPLHF
V: TRBV6-2/TRBV6-3; length: 18; CDR3: CASSYSDLAGGLENIQYF
V: TRBV11-3; length: 14; CDR3: CASSSRQVPGELFF
V: TRBV12-3/TRBV12-4; length: 13; CDR3: CASSPRGFQPQHF
V: TRBV7-6; length: 17; CDR3: CASSLGKGRTLNTEAFF
V: TRBV13; length: 15; CDR3: CASSLGGLALGEQYF
V: TRBV30; length: 13; CDR3: CAWSDYGRYIQYF
V: TRBV30; length: 13; CDR3: CAWSVRQGYGYTF
V: TRBV19; length: 14; CDR3: CASSIAGGADTQYF
V: TRBV2; length: 15; CDR3: CASSQTALGDYGYTF
V: TRBV5-5; length: 14; CDR3: CASSLGMGLYEQYF
V: TRBV24-1; length: 11; CDR3: CATSDFDEQFF
V: TRBV5-6; length: 14; CDR3: CASTHPSSYNEQFF
V: TRBV6-2/TRBV6-3; length: 14; CDR3: CASSYVSGNEKLFF
V: TRBV7-2; length: 14; CDR3: CASSPSHSSYEQYF
V: TRBV2; length: 14; CDR3: CASRRQTYNSPLHF